This entry features one TCR beta chain sequence. This clone's antigen is unknown. Qualities for individual bases were not recorded, and no much larger clone is one base off. This entry belongs to a study of shared clonotypes between healthy human individuals (dated by TCRdb to about 2020). Context from the whole study: Three men and a couple of women, aged 18 to 49 years, made up the cohort. Blood TCR repertoires of about 5 healthy adults were deeply sequenced to estimate repertoire size and the extent of clonotype sharing between individuals. To increase sequencing depth and limit assay-specific biases, TCR repertoire library preparation and sequencing were carried out by different laboratories using diverse techniques. Per donor, three plates each were used for CD4 naive and CD4 memory, two for CD8 naive, and one for CD8 memory. Per donor, leukapheresis produced somewhere between about 0.8 and 9 billion PBMCs. Broad study findings and their caveats: About 5% of naive CD4, 3.5% of naive CD8, approximately 2.2% of memory CD4, and less than 0.45% of memory CD8 clonotypes were shared across a few donors. Pairwise subsampling indicated that sequencing depth was expected to affect the degree of clonotype sharing among donors. Clonotypes shared by all four sorted-subset donors showed higher generation probabilities than non-shared clonotypes. Incomplete sequencing was indicated by rarefaction of sorted-subset datasets, despite the large sequencing depth. Estimated clonotype richness was generally larger for naive than for memory subsets. Sampling was restricted to blood, and TCR repertoires in tissue are likely to differ from TCR repertoires in blood. The genetic and exposure-history diversity represented was limited by the small number of donors.

Using the deep immunoSEQ assay, multiplex PCR amplified TCR CDR3 regions from genomic DNA. Genomic DNA extracted from each cell subset was distributed evenly over all wells of several immunoSEQ 96-well plates, and each plate served as one replicate. Each replicate PCR for sorted subsets received around 200 ng genomic DNA, equal to about 30,000 T cell genomes. The purified libraries were quantified using a Qubit 3.0 fluorometer, sized with a Bioanalyzer 2100, and then quantified again using the KAPA Library Quantification kit. A separate single-read 150-cycle Illumina NextSeq 550 flow cell was used to sequence each immunoSEQ 96-well plate. In the original analysis: Because only junctional sequences without quality scores were contained in the immunoSEQ output, filtering matching that applied to full-length reads could not be performed. Sequences were annotated with PyIR, a Python wrapper for IgBLAST v1.9, using IMGT germline references to assign V/J genes and CDR3. Reads were removed for weak V/J assignments (E-value above 1e-6), missing CDR3, stop codons, out-of-frame junctions, or ambiguous translated residues. V3J clonotypes were defined as sequences sharing the same inferred V gene, J gene, and CDR3 amino acid sequence. To compute the percentage overlap between repertoires, the number of shared unique clonotypes was divided by the size of the smaller repertoire. Three approaches were used to assess repertoire richness: RTK rarefaction, the Chao1 estimator, and Recon v2.1 estimates of unobserved clonotypes. Generation probabilities for all TCRbeta clonotypes obtained by the gDNA method from a handful of donors were computed using OLGA. TCRdb took over this immuneACCESS table, retaining in-frame rearrangements with V and J assigned. Such tables are incomplete; in checked studies, under half of the missing clones stem from an unresolved V gene, and the remainder is unexplained. V, J and clone size derive from that table, while D and trimming were established from the DNA sequence. In all, the sample holds around 640,000 clones, and approximately 96% of those were seen once. The top ten clonotypes cover about 0.12% of the sample.

CD8 naive samples were obtained by positive selection for CCR7 among CD45RO-negative cells, yielding a CD45RA+CCR7+ population from which TemRA cells were excluded. The donors were healthy, HIV-negative adults who had no recently reported acute infections or vaccinations. All donors were Caucasian adults living in Nashville, Tennessee, USA. Blood was collected by leukapheresis, and PBMCs were isolated by Ficoll-Histopaque density gradient centrifugation and then cryopreserved in liquid nitrogen vapor phase. Purity and quantity of every magnetically sorted T cell population were checked by analytical flow cytometry. Each sorted fraction had its genomic DNA isolated and then quantified by UV absorbance on a Nanodrop 2000c. The receptor was isolated from a woman aged 25-40 years in good health. Sequenced material: naive CD8+ T cells sorted from blood. The cell subset or site label on this specimen signifies: CD45RA+CCR7+.

The base sequence is TGCGCCAGCAGCTTAGGAGAGGGAAGCAATCAGCCCCAGCATTTT. Translated, this is CASSLGEGSNQPQHF. The chain is assembled from TRBV5-1 and TRBJ1-5, with the D gene not confidently named. At the junction V is shortened by 2 bases and J by 1 base, with 10 bases in between. The CDR3 holds 15 amino acids from the cysteine to the phenylalanine. Here the CDR3 DNA is all that survives: 45 bases in frame from base 1. The germline V gene encodes CDR1 SGHRS and CDR2 YFSETQ. Outside the CDR3, residues come from the reference TRBV5-1 and TRBJ1-5 proteins, so the full variable domain is: KAGVTQTPRYLIKTRGQQVTLSCSPISGHRSVSWYQQTPGQGLQFLFEYFSETQRNKGNFPGRFSGRQFSNSRSEMNVSTLELGDSALYLCASSLGEGSNQPQHFGDGTRLSIL.